The clone carrying this T cell receptor beta chain was detected only a few times. This CDR3 comprises 14 residues. V lost 1 base and J lost 1, with 7 bases in between. CDR1 and CDR2 (germline): LNHDA, SQIVND (reference sequence). These data originate in a study of blood T cell repertoires in COVID-19. Study overall: From the United States, Italy and Spain came samples of acute and convalescent COVID-19.

In the original workflow: Estimates of nucleated cell counts were drawn from the amplification of reference gene primers. Method: immunoSEQ multiplex PCR; TCRdb's copy keeps in-frame clones and lacks some. V and J calls plus clone size are reproduced from that table; the DNA served to infer D and trimming. The sample lists about 59,000 clones; less than 80% were seen once. The sample comprised peripheral blood. This chain joins TRBV19 and TRBJ1-1; D is unresolved. This receptor was identified in a human donor in a cohort sampled during active COVID-19. The CDR3 sequence: CASSIGQKNTEAFF. The DNA of the CDR3 is TGTGCCAGTAGTATAGGGCAAAAGAACACTGAAGCTTTCTTT.